What follows are 7 T cell receptor beta chains derived from one specimen sequenced in a study of blood T cells in healthy people across ages. Then a second PCR, running about 6 to 11 cycles, was carried out with a sample-barcoded 5' primer and a J-beta primer mix. TCRdb passed the 5' RACE reads through MiXCR, listing each CDR3 protein once. The table includes about 1.4 million distinct CDR3 sequences, 45% to 70% detected once. Sequenced input: blood. These receptors all come from a man aged 18 to 30 in good health.

V usage is TRBV14 and J usage is TRBJ2-7; TRBD1 agrees at 8 bases. V lost 5 bases, J lost 4 bases, and 4 bases stayed unmatched. The germline V gene has CDR1 SGHDN and CDR2 FVKESK. The CDR3 has 13 residues. The DNA of the CDR3 is TGTGCCAGCAGCAACAGGGGGGTATACGAGCAGTACTTC. This codes for CASSNRGVYEQYF.

This chain joins TRBV6-4 and TRBJ1-2; D ambiguous. The V end was cut by 0 bases, the J end by 4 bases, with 15 bases between. The CDR3 runs 16 residues. Germline V gene lookup returns CDR1 MRHNA and CDR2 SNTAGT. CDR3 nucleotide sequence: TGTGCCAGCAGTGACTCGAACACTCGTGCCCCCTATGGCTACACCTTC. This gives the protein CASSDSNTRAPYGYTF.

This chain connects TRBV6-1 to TRBJ2-5, with TRBD1 identical over 10 bases. The junction had 12 bases not matched to a gene; V was cut back by 7 bases and J by 1 base. Germline CDR1 and CDR2: MNHNS and SASEGT. This CDR3 spans 17 amino acids. CDR3 sequence: CASKSLWGQGTQETQYF. In nucleotides, the CDR3 is TGTGCCAGCAAAAGTTTATGGGGACAGGGGACCCAAGAGACCCAGTACTTC.

The chain uses TRBV7-4 and TRBJ1-2, with D maybe TRBD1 (6 bases). The V end was cut by 8 bases, the J end by 7 bases, with 17 bases between. CDR1 is SGHVT and CDR2 is SQSDAQ in the germline V gene. The CDR3 length is 13 residues. Here the CDR3 reads CASFSQGGCGYTF. The CDR3 coding sequence is TGTGCCAGCTTCTCACAGGGTGGTTGTGGCTACACCTTC.

This chain connects TRBV20-1 to TRBJ2-5, with D tentatively TRBD1 or TRBD2 (6 bases each). The J call may be in error: the DNA end matches TRBJ2-4 better. CDR3 length: 14 amino acids. The V gene's germline CDR1 is DFQATT and CDR2 SNEGSKA (reference sequence). In DNA form, the CDR3 reads TGCAGTGCTAGCCTGCAGGGGACGGGGGACATTCAGTACTTC. It codes for CSASLQGTGDIQYF.

The chain recombines TRBV24-1 with TRBJ1-2, with 10 bases identical to TRBD1. The germline CDR1 and CDR2 sequences are KGHDR and SFDVKD. V lost 7 bases and J lost 8; bases outside the gene matches: 12. The CDR3 has 15 amino acids. The DNA for the CDR3 is TGTGCCACCAGGCTTACCCCGGGACAGGGGACCGGCTACACCTTC. Protein sequence: CATRLTPGQGTGYTF.

J is TRBJ1-2 and V is TRBV7-8, with D possibly TRBD1 on 6 matching bases. The CDR3 has 16 amino acids. The ends were cut back, 1 base at V and 4 bases at J, with 16 bases in the middle. Germline V gene data show CDR1 as SGHVS and CDR2 as FQNEAQ. The chain's CDR3 is CASSLGTGFLSYGYTF. CDR3 bases: TGTGCCAGCAGCTTAGGTACAGGGTTCTTGTCCTATGGCTACACCTTC. The full variable domain, completed using reference TRBV7-8 and TRBJ1-2, is GAGVSQSPRYKVAKRGQDVALRCDPISGHVSLFWYQQALGQGPEFLTYFQNEAQLDKSGLPSDRFFAERPEGSVSTLKIQRTQQEDSAVYLCASSLGTGFLSYGYTFGSGTRLTVV.